A selection of T cell receptor beta chains follows, all from one sample in a study of shared clonotypes between healthy human individuals. Assay used: immunoSEQ multiplex PCR; TCRdb lists only in-frame clones, some missing. The sample shows 850,000 to 1,200,000 clones, about three quarters of them seen only once. Sequencing input: memory CD4+ T cells sorted from blood. The receptors shown here come from a man younger than 35 in good health. Both conserved end residues are part of each CDR3. The order of the fields is V gene, J gene, clone size, D gene, CDR3 protein, CDR3 DNA. The D gene is left open where the match is weak. The size field is filled for only some rows; it gives once, few, many or a size class.

>TRBV18|TRBJ1-1|-|TRBD1
CASSPPKTGETEAFF
TGTGCCAGCTCACCACCGAAAACAGGGGAGACTGAAGCTTTCTTT
>TRBV5-1|TRBJ1-6|-|-
CASSLEGIANSPLHF
TGCGCCAGCAGCTTAGAGGGTATAGCAAATTCACCCCTCCACTTT
>TRBV6-1|TRBJ1-1|-|TRBD1
CASTQGQLVAFF
TGTGCCAGCACCCAGGGACAGTTGGTAGCTTTCTTT
>TRBV10-3|TRBJ2-2|once|-
CAISESPGGELFF
TGTGCCATCAGTGAGTCGCCGGGAGGGGAGCTGTTTTTT
>TRBV7-9|TRBJ1-1|-|TRBD1
CASSRQGEGTEAFF
TGTGCCAGCAGCCGACAGGGCGAGGGCACTGAAGCTTTCTTT
>TRBV6-6|TRBJ2-7|-|TRBD2
CASSSRSAGGGEQYF
TGTGCCAGCAGTTCCCGTTCGGCGGGAGGAGGCGAGCAGTACTTC
>TRBV5-1|TRBJ2-7|-|-
CASSSLTADEQYF
TGCGCCAGCAGCTCTTTAACCGCGGACGAGCAGTACTTC
>TRBV20-1|TRBJ2-7|-|-
CSAGGAKQYF
TGCAGTGCTGGGGGGGCGAAGCAGTACTTC
>TRBV4-3|TRBJ2-2|-|TRBD1
CASSQEGGQGAGTGELFF
TGCGCCAGCAGCCAAGAAGGCGGACAGGGGGCTGGCACCGGGGAGCTGTTTTTT
>TRBV19|TRBJ1-5|-|-
CASSIASGSRKRYSNQPQHF
TGTGCCAGTAGTATAGCTTCAGGAAGCAGGAAAAGATATAGCAATCAGCCCCAGCATTTT
>TRBV7-2|TRBJ2-3|few|-
CASSLAGAAASTDTQYF
TGTGCCAGCAGCTTAGCGGGTGCGGCAGCTAGCACAGATACGCAGTATTTT
>TRBV7-2|TRBJ1-1|-|-
CASSFTNTEAFF
TGTGCCAGCAGCTTCACGAACACTGAAGCTTTCTTT
>TRBV5-6|TRBJ2-7|-|-
CASSLGLGQGGSYEQYF
TGTGCCAGCAGCTTGGGTTTAGGGCAAGGGGGTTCCTACGAGCAGTACTTC
>TRBV27|TRBJ2-3|once|TRBD2
CATRSLAGVSTDTQYF
TGTGCCACCAGGTCCCTAGCGGGCGTTAGCACAGATACGCAGTATTTT
>TRBV5-6|TRBJ1-2|-|-
CASSLVASNYGYTF
TGTGCCAGCAGCTTGGTTGCCAGCAACTATGGCTACACCTTC
>TRBV28|TRBJ1-2|few|-
CASSEGWYGYTF
TGTGCCAGCAGTGAGGGTTGGTATGGCTACACCTTC
>TRBV30|TRBJ2-5|once|-
CAWNSGSETQYF
TGTGCCTGGAACTCGGGAAGTGAGACCCAGTACTTC
>TRBV7-9|TRBJ2-2|-|-
CASSLGRTGELFF
TGTGCCAGCAGCTTAGGACGAACCGGGGAGCTGTTTTTT
>TRBV16|TRBJ1-1|-|TRBD1
CASRSWTGNTEAFF
TGTGCCAGCCGTTCGTGGACAGGGAACACTGAAGCTTTCTTT
>TRBV19|TRBJ2-6|-|-
CATSSKSSGANVLTF
TGTGCCACCAGCTCAAAGTCCTCTGGGGCCAACGTCCTGACTTTC
>TRBV6-1|TRBJ2-1|-|-
CATLSPSSYNEQFF
TGTGCCACTCTGTCACCAAGCTCCTACAATGAGCAGTTCTTC
>TRBV5-4|TRBJ1-2|-|TRBD1
CASSPKDRVYGYTF
TGTGCCAGCAGCCCTAAGGACAGGGTCTATGGCTACACCTTC
>TRBV19|TRBJ1-6|-|TRBD1
CASSITGQGVSPLHF
TGTGCCAGTAGTATAACGGGACAGGGTGTTTCACCCCTCCACTTT
>TRBV5-1|TRBJ2-1|-|-
CASSWSSNEQFF
TGCGCCAGCAGTTGGAGTTCGAATGAGCAGTTCTTC
>TRBV7-9|TRBJ2-1|-|-
CASSPQGDNEQFF
TGTGCCAGCAGCCCCCAAGGCGACAATGAGCAGTTCTTC
>TRBV7-2|TRBJ1-2|few|-
CASIDRKYGYTF
TGTGCCAGCATCGACAGGAAATATGGCTACACCTTC
>TRBV7-8|TRBJ1-2|few|-
CASTFIDSNYGYTF
TGTGCCAGCACTTTTATTGACAGTAACTATGGCTACACCTTC
>TRBV14|TRBJ2-1|-|-
CASSQQYNEQFF
TGTGCCAGCAGCCAGCAATACAATGAGCAGTTCTTC
>TRBV5-4|TRBJ2-2|-|-
CASSLPGRQNTGELFF
TGTGCCAGCAGCTTGCCGGGACGTCAAAACACCGGGGAGCTGTTTTTT
>TRBV9|TRBJ2-1|few|-
CASSGRQNNEQFF
TGTGCCAGCAGCGGTCGACAAAACAATGAGCAGTTCTTC
>TRBV7-3|TRBJ2-1|few|TRBD2
CASTSPGLASREQFF
TGTGCCAGCACTTCACCGGGACTAGCTTCGCGGGAGCAGTTCTTC
>TRBV6-1|TRBJ2-1|-|-
CASNTFSGHVEQFF
TGTGCCAGCAATACGTTTTCAGGGCACGTTGAGCAGTTCTTC
>TRBV10-3|TRBJ1-6|-|TRBD1
CAITQGTGFNSPLHF
TGTGCCATCACCCAAGGGACAGGGTTTAATTCACCCCTCCACTTT
>TRBV4-3|TRBJ1-2|-|-
CASSQVLRTEYGYTF
TGCGCCAGCAGCCAAGTTTTGCGGACAGAATATGGCTACACCTTC
>TRBV30|TRBJ1-1|-|TRBD1
CAWSVQGAGEAFF
TGTGCCTGGAGTGTACAGGGGGCGGGTGAAGCTTTCTTT
>TRBV15|TRBJ2-2|-|-
CATSRVIPGELFF
TGTGCCACCAGCAGAGTAATTCCCGGGGAGCTGTTTTTT
>TRBV13|TRBJ1-2|-|-
CASSLAAASPYGYTF
TGTGCCAGCAGCTTAGCGGCAGCCTCACCCTATGGCTACACCTTC
>TRBV5-1|TRBJ1-1|-|-
CASSLARWGENTEAFF
TGCGCCAGCAGCTTGGCCCGTTGGGGGGAGAACACTGAAGCTTTCTTT
>TRBV10-3|TRBJ2-2|-|TRBD2
CAIEPGLNTGELFF
TGTGCCATCGAGCCGGGACTAAACACCGGGGAGCTGTTTTTT
>TRBV5-1|TRBJ1-4|-|-
CASSLRDTLNEKLFF
TGCGCCAGCAGTTTACGGGACACCCTTAATGAAAAACTGTTTTTT
>TRBV28|TRBJ1-5|-|-
CASSRTVGYQPQHF
TGTGCCAGCAGTAGGACGGTAGGCTATCAGCCCCAGCATTTT
>TRBV7-9|TRBJ2-3|-|-
CASSRVGPADTQYF
TGTGCCAGCAGCCGAGTGGGCCCCGCAGATACGCAGTATTTT
>TRBV5-4|TRBJ1-6|-|-
CASSGDGTLNSPLHF
TGTGCCAGCAGCGGGGACGGGACTCTAAATTCACCCCTCCACTTT
>TRBV27|TRBJ2-5|-|TRBD1
CASSFRGQLEETQYF
TGTGCCAGCAGTTTCCGGGGACAGTTGGAGGAGACCCAGTACTTC
>TRBV29-1|TRBJ2-2|-|-
CSVGPQPNTGELFF
TGCAGCGTTGGACCACAACCGAACACCGGGGAGCTGTTTTTT
>TRBV20-1|TRBJ2-1|-|-
CSARDNEQFF
TGCAGTGCTAGGGACAATGAGCAGTTCTTC
>TRBV5-6|TRBJ2-7|-|-
CASSLVDSRAYEQYF
TGTGCCAGCAGCTTGGTTGACAGTCGGGCCTACGAGCAGTACTTC
>TRBV27|TRBJ2-7|-|-
CASSSAGGYEQYF
TGTGCCAGCAGTTCGGCAGGGGGGTACGAGCAGTACTTC
>TRBV4-1|TRBJ2-1|few|-
CASSAGYYNEQFF
TGCGCCAGCAGTGCGGGTTACTACAATGAGCAGTTCTTC
>TRBV6-5|TRBJ2-7|-|-
CASSYRGDEQYF
TGTGCCAGCAGTTACCGGGGAGACGAGCAGTACTTC
>TRBV7-9|TRBJ2-3|-|-
CASSFGSYSTDTQYF
TGTGCCAGCAGCTTCGGGTCTTATAGCACAGATACGCAGTATTTT
>TRBV6-5|TRBJ2-7|-|-
CASTLFGEQYF
TGTGCCAGCACCCTCTTCGGGGAGCAGTACTTC
>TRBV10-3|TRBJ1-3|-|-
CASTTRAGSGNTIYF
TGTGCCAGCACAACCCGAGCGGGCTCTGGAAACACCATATATTTT
>TRBV19|TRBJ1-5|-|TRBD1
CASKWGQDHQPQHF
TGTGCCAGTAAATGGGGACAGGACCATCAGCCCCAGCATTTT
>TRBV4-1|TRBJ1-1|few|TRBD1
CASSQRDSNTEAFF
TGCGCCAGCAGCCAACGGGACAGTAACACTGAAGCTTTCTTT